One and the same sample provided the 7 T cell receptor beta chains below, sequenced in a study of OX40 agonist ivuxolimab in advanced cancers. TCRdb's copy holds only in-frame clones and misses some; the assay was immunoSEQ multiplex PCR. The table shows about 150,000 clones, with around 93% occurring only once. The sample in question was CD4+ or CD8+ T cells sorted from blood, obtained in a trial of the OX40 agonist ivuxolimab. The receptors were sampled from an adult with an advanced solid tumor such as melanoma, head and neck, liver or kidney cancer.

The CDR3 region is CASSRREQGASNEQFF. The CDR3 nucleotides are TGTGCCAGCAGCCGCCGTGAGCAGGGGGCAAGCAATGAGCAGTTCTTC. The chain recombines TRBV7-8 with TRBJ2-1; the match to TRBD1 covers 8 bases. The V and J ends lost 5 bases and 6 bases, in that order; junction bases with no gene match: 12. The CDR3 length is 16 residues. Looked up from germline, CDR1 is SGHVS and CDR2 is FQNEAQ.

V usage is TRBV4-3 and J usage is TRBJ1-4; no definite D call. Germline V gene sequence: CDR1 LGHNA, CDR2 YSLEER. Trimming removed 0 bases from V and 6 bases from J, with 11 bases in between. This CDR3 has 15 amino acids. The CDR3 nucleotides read TGCGCCAGCAGCCAAGAACGGGCCTGGGATGAAAAACTGTTTTTT. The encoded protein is CASSQERAWDEKLFF.

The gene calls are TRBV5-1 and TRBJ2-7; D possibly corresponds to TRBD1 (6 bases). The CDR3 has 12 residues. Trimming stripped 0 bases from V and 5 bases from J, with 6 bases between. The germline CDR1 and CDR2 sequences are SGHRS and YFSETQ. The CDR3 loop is CASSLGTDEQYF. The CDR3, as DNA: TGCGCCAGCAGCTTGGGGACAGACGAGCAGTACTTC.

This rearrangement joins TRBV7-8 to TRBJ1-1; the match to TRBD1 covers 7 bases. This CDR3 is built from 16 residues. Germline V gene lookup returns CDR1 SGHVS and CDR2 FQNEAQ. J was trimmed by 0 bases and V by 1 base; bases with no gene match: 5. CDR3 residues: CASSLEATGLNTEAFF. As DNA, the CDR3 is TGTGCCAGCAGCTTAGAAGCGACAGGGTTGAACACTGAAGCTTTCTTT.

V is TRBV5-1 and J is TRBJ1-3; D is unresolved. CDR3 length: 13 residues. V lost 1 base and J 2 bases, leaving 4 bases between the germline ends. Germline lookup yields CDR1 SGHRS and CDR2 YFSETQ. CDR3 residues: CASSLIAGNTIYF. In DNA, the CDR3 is TGCGCCAGCAGCTTGATTGCTGGAAACACCATATATTTT. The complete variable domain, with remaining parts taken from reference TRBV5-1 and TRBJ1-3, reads KAGVTQTPRYLIKTRGQQVTLSCSPISGHRSVSWYQQTPGQGLQFLFEYFSETQRNKGNFPGRFSGRQFSNSRSEMNVSTLELGDSALYLCASSLIAGNTIYFGEGSWLTVV.

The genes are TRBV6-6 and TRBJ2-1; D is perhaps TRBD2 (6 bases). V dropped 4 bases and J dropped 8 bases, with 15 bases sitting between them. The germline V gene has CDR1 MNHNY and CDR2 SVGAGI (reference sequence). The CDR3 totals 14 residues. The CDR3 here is CASSSPTSSYEQFF. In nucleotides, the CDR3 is TGTGCCAGCAGTTCCCCGACTAGTTCCTATGAGCAGTTCTTC.

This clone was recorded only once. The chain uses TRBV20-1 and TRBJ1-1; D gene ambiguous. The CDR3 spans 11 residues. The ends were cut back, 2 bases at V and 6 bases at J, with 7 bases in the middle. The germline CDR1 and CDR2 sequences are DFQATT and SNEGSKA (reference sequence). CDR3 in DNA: TGCAGTGCTAGACGGGGAGCTGAAGCTTTCTTT. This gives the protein CSARRGAEAFF.